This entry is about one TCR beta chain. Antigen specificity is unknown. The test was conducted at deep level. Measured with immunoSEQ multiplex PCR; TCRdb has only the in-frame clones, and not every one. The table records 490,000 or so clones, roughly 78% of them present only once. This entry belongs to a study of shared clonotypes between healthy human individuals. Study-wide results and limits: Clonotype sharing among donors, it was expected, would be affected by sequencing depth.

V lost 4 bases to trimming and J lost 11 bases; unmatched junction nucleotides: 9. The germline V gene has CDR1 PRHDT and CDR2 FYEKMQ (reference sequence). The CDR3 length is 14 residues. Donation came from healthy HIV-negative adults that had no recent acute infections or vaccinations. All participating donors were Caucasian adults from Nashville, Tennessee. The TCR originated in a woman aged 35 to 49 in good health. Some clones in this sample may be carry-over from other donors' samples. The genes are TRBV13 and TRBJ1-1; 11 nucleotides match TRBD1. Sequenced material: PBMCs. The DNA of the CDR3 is TGTGCCAGCAGCTCCCGGGACAGGGGGTCGGTGGCTTTCTTT. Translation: CASSSRDRGSVAFF.